This TCR beta chain was sequenced in a study of OX40 agonist ivuxolimab in advanced cancers. Study-level information: Participants could have had prior anti-PD-1, anti-PD-L1 or anti-CTLA-4 therapy, and around 40% had some. General observations from the study: Not determined was the antigen specificity of the expanded peripheral T cells.

Comment on this clone: Its antigen is not known.

Libraries were prepared by immunoSEQ multiplex PCR; TCRdb keeps only in-frame clonotypes and omits some of them. This sample has tens of thousands of clones, with 70% to 85% found just once. This specimen consisted of CD4+ or CD8+ T cells sorted from blood, obtained in a trial of the OX40 agonist ivuxolimab. The receptor's source is an adult with an advanced solid tumor such as melanoma, head and neck, liver or kidney cancer.

DNA for the CDR3: TGTGCCATCAGTCCCCAGGGCGCGTACAATGAGCAGTTCTTC. Residues: CAISPQGAYNEQFF. The chain uses TRBV10-3 and TRBJ2-1, with D possibly TRBD1 on 5 matching bases. Germline assignment: CDR1 ENHRY and CDR2 SYGVKD. This CDR3 is 14 amino acids long. The V and J ends lost 5 bases and 4 bases respectively, with 12 bases between them.